The clone carrying this T cell receptor (beta chain) occurred a few times. Its specificity is not known. Graves' hyperthyroidism without ophthalmopathy progression within 18 months was termed stable. Cells are PBMCs isolated from roughly 10 ml of fresh blood. This record comes from a study of T cells in Graves' hyperthyroidism and ophthalmopathy. Study-level points and caveats: Separating ophthalmopathy from stable hyperthyroidism was achieved by a 13 V-J model. Blood also contained most expanded thyroid clonotypes above 0.001.

Amplified TCR beta CDR3 regions came from RNA transcripts. Researchers ran a first-round RT-PCR on the TCR CDR3 using the HTBI primer set. Each CDR3 protein is one row after TCRdb ran MiXCR on the multiplex PCR reads. The sample yields a few hundred thousand distinct CDR3 sequences, under 25% seen once. Trimming left V 0 bases short and J 8 bases short, with 13 bases between. Germline V gives CDR1 SQVTM, CDR2 ANQGSEA. The CDR3 covers 14 residues. The rearrangement links TRBV29-1 to TRBJ1-4, with D possibly TRBD1 on 5 matching bases. The TCR comes from a woman aged 45-65 years with Graves' hyperthyroidism. Material for sequencing was blood. CDR3 residues: CSVEDRDRGEKLFF. CDR3 in DNA: TGCAGCGTTGAAGACAGGGATCGAGGGGAAAAACTGTTTTTT.